Following are 28 T cell receptor beta chains from one sample sequenced in a study of blood T cell repertoires in COVID-19. The data were produced by immunoSEQ multiplex PCR, yet TCRdb's version contains in-frame clones alone and is incomplete. The sample has some 130,000 clones, around nine tenths seen once. The sample taken for sequencing was peripheral blood. The receptor set was obtained from a woman aged 70 to 79 with COVID-19, enrolled during active disease.

V is TRBV10-2 and J is TRBJ2-2, with 13 positions matching TRBD2. The germline CDR1 and CDR2 sequences are WSHSY and SAAADI. The CDR3 runs to 16 residues. V dropped 7 bases and J dropped 4; count of bases not matched to a gene: 6. In nucleotides, the CDR3 is TGCGCCAGCAAACTAGCGGGGGGGCTCGGCACCGGGGAGCTGTTTTTT. Translated, it gives CASKLAGGLGTGELFF.

The chain combines TRBV29-1 with TRBJ2-5, with 12 bases lining up with TRBD2. Germline V gene data show CDR1 as SQVTM and CDR2 as ANQGSEA. V lost 7 bases and J lost 6; bases outside the gene matches: 15. The CDR3 spans 16 residues. The CDR3 sequence: CSAFLQTLAGGQTQYF. The CDR3 coding sequence is TGCAGCGCCTTTCTCCAAACTCTAGCGGGGGGGCAGACCCAGTACTTC.

This chain joins TRBV4-1 and TRBJ2-1; 10 positions match TRBD2. V was clipped by 0 bases and J by 7 bases; unmatched bases: 6. CDR3 length equals 16 residues. Germline V gives CDR1 MGHRA, CDR2 YSYEKL. CDR3 sequence: CASSQDPSGGANEQFF. In nucleotides, the CDR3 is TGCGCCAGCAGCCAAGATCCGAGCGGGGGGGCAAATGAGCAGTTCTTC.

Remarks on this clone: Mismatch with germline at one junction end may stem from a read error. CDR3 bases: TGTGCCAGCAGTATATGGGGTCAGGGAAGAACTGAAGCTTTCTTT. It codes for CASSIWGQGRTEAFF. The rearrangement joins TRBV28 to TRBJ1-1, with D perhaps TRBD1 (5 bases). The CDR3 is 15 amino acids. CDR1 is MDHEN, CDR2 SYDVKM, per germline.

The rearrangement joins TRBV2 to TRBJ1-1; 9 positions match TRBD1. The J segment lost 1 base and the V segment lost 5 bases, leaving 8 bases of the junction unmatched. The CDR3 consists of 16 residues. Per germline, CDR1 SNHLY and CDR2 FYNNEI. CDR3 nucleotides: TGTGCCAGCAGTACCCCGGGACAGGGAACGAACACTGAAGCTTTCTTT. The encoded protein is CASSTPGQGTNTEAFF.

This clone is a singleton in its sample. The chain recombines TRBV4-2 with TRBJ2-1, with D maybe TRBD2 (7 bases). CDR1 LGHNA and CDR2 YNFKEQ come from the germline V gene. The length of the CDR3 is 15 residues. V lost 9 bases and J lost 2, with 17 bases in between. The CDR3 spells CASTVGGGTYNEQFF. CDR3 DNA: TGTGCCAGTACGGTAGGGGGGGGTACCTACAATGAGCAGTTCTTC.

This clone was detected only a few times. V and J are TRBV7-2 and TRBJ2-3; unclear D gene. CDR1 and CDR2 (germline): SGHTA, FQGNSA. Between the trimmed V and J ends, which lost 0 bases and 4 bases, there was a span of 8 bases. The CDR3 runs to 14 residues. CDR3 protein: CASSLASTPDTQYF. Written as DNA, the CDR3 is TGTGCCAGCAGCTTAGCTTCTACCCCAGATACGCAGTATTTT.

The rearrangement uses TRBV2 and TRBJ1-1, with D unresolved. Trimming pared 6 bases from V and 7 bases from J, leaving 9 bases between. The CDR3 covers 11 residues. CDR1 and CDR2 (germline): SNHLY, FYNNEI. The CDR3 region is CASSQEVEAFF. The CDR3 DNA sequence: TGTGCCAGCAGCCAAGAGGTTGAAGCTTTCTTT.

The chain uses TRBV7-2 and TRBJ2-3; tentatively, D is TRBD2 (6 bases). Germline V gene data show CDR1 as SGHTA and CDR2 as FQGNSA. The V end lost 2 bases, the J end lost 6 bases, and 18 bases lay between the germline ends. The CDR3 spans 16 residues. CDR3 DNA sequence: TGTGCCAGCAGCTTATTGCGGGGCGCGGGTTCGGATACGCAGTATTTT. Translating it yields CASSLLRGAGSDTQYF. Filled out from reference TRBV7-2 and TRBJ2-3, the complete variable domain reads GAGVSQSPSNKVTEKGKDVELRCDPISGHTALYWYRQSLGQGLEFLIYFQGNSAPDKSGLPSDRFSAERTGGSVSTLTIQRTQQEDSAVYLCASSLLRGAGSDTQYFGPGTRLTVL.

The sample holds a few counts of this clone. One end of the junction varies from germline; a read error may be responsible. The V call is TRBV28, the J call TRBJ2-7; 8 nucleotides match TRBD1. In germline, CDR1 is MDHEN, CDR2 SYDVKM. The CDR3 is 15 amino acids. The CDR3 loop is CASSPQAGGAYGQYF. In DNA form, the CDR3 reads TGTGCCAGCAGCCCCCAGGCAGGGGGCGCGTACGGGCAGTACTTC.

The chain carries TRBV27 and TRBJ1-5; D is unclear. From germline, CDR1 is MNHEY and CDR2 SMNVEV (reference sequence). The CDR3 covers 13 residues. Trimming took off 4 bases at V and 7 bases at J, with 11 bases between the two ends. This CDR3 reads CASSSTVRQPQHF. CDR3 bases: TGTGCCAGCAGTTCAACAGTCCGACAGCCCCAGCATTTT.

This chain uses TRBV19 with TRBJ2-2, with 11 bases that match TRBD2. The germline CDR1 and CDR2 sequences are LNHDA and SQIVND (reference sequence). CDR3 length equals 19 residues. J was trimmed by 0 bases and V by 0 bases; bases with no gene match: 6. The DNA for the CDR3 is TGTGCCAGTAGTATAGATCTAAGACTAGCGGGGCCGAACACCGGGGAGCTGTTTTTT. Amino acids: CASSIDLRLAGPNTGELFF.

This clone has more than one count but fewer than ten. The chain is built from TRBV18 and TRBJ2-5; D call uncertain. CDR3 length equals 13 residues. Germline V CDR1 and CDR2: KGHSH, LQKENI. V lost 2 bases and J 5 bases, leaving 9 bases between the germline ends. CDR3 sequence (DNA): TGTGCCAGCTCACCATCCTACGAGGAGACCCAGTACTTC. It encodes CASSPSYEETQYF. The whole variable domain, filled in from reference TRBV18 and TRBJ2-5, reads NAGVMQNPRHLVRRRGQEARLRCSPMKGHSHVYWYRQLPEEGLKFMVYLQKENIIDESGMPKERFSAEFPKEGPSILRIQQVVRGDSAAYFCASSPSYEETQYFGPGTRLLVL.

This chain connects TRBV3-1 (or the pseudogene TRBV3-2) to TRBJ2-2; D gene uncertain. This CDR3 is 12 amino acids long. The V gene's germline CDR1 is LGHDT and CDR2 YNNKEL (reference sequence). V was shortened by 3 bases and J by 8 bases, with 7 bases between the two germline ends. CDR3: CASSHTRGELFF. CDR3 nucleotides: TGTGCCAGCAGCCATACCAGGGGGGAGCTGTTTTTT.

The rearrangement joins TRBV19 to TRBJ2-1; 9 nucleotides match TRBD1. With V trimmed by 9 bases and J by 9 bases, 18 bases remained unmatched. CDR3 length: 16 residues. Germline V gene data show CDR1 as LNHDA and CDR2 as SQIVND (reference sequence). Written as DNA, the CDR3 is TGTGCCAGCCGACGATCCCAGGGACAGGGTTATGGTGAGCAGTTCTTC. Its protein is CASRRSQGQGYGEQFF.

The chain combines TRBV18 with TRBJ1-1; D is ambiguous. V was shortened by 0 bases and J by 6 bases, with 11 bases between the two germline ends. This CDR3 contains 14 residues. Germline V gives CDR1 KGHSH, CDR2 LQKENI. CDR3 protein: CASSPPLARAEAFF. Here the CDR3 DNA reads TGTGCCAGCTCACCACCGTTGGCGCGGGCTGAAGCTTTCTTT. The full variable domain, with the rest looked up from reference TRBV18 and TRBJ1-1, is NAGVMQNPRHLVRRRGQEARLRCSPMKGHSHVYWYRQLPEEGLKFMVYLQKENIIDESGMPKERFSAEFPKEGPSILRIQQVVRGDSAAYFCASSPPLARAEAFFGQGTRLTVV.

The chain is built from TRBV5-1 and TRBJ1-2; no clear D gene. Germline CDR1 reads SGHRS; CDR2 reads YFSETQ. CDR3 length: 14 amino acids. Trimming cost V 0 bases and J 6 bases, with 12 bases left between them. CDR3: CASSLVTDLHGYTF. The DNA of the CDR3 is TGCGCCAGCAGCTTGGTCACAGATTTGCATGGCTACACCTTC.

This chain uses TRBV6-1 with TRBJ1-3, with 10 bases matching TRBD1. Germline trimming cut 0 bases from V and 5 bases from J; bases unmatched to any gene: 7. The germline V gene encodes CDR1 MNHNS and CDR2 SASEGT. The CDR3 totals 17 residues. CDR3 residues: CASSEAGTGVSRNTIYF. The CDR3 DNA reads TGTGCCAGCAGTGAAGCCGGGACAGGGGTATCTCGAAACACCATATATTTT.

J is TRBJ1-5 and V is TRBV28, with D hard to call. V was trimmed by 6 bases and J by 1 base, leaving 4 bases between them. Germline CDR1 MDHEN, CDR2 SYDVKM. The CDR3 contains 12 residues. Here the CDR3 reads CASRTSNQPQHF. In DNA, the CDR3 is TGTGCCAGCAGGACAAGCAATCAGCCCCAGCATTTT.

The chain joins TRBV11-2 to TRBJ2-2; 9 bases are a match to TRBD2. The CDR3 is 16 amino acids. Germline V gives CDR1 SGHAT, CDR2 FQNNGV. With V trimmed by 5 bases and J by 4 bases, 8 bases remained unmatched. The CDR3 DNA follows: TGTGCCAGCAGCAGGGGTAGCGGGGGCCGCACCGGGGAGCTGTTTTTT. Its translation: CASSRGSGGRTGELFF.

This chain joins TRBV2 and TRBJ1-1; D gene uncertain. Per the germline V gene, CDR1 is SNHLY and CDR2 is FYNNEI. Trimming cost V 4 bases and J 0 bases, with 9 bases left between them. The CDR3 is made up of 14 amino acids. CDR3 in amino acids: CASSGAPLNTEAFF. The DNA for the CDR3 is TGTGCCAGCAGTGGGGCCCCCTTGAACACTGAAGCTTTCTTT.

This clone has a handful of counts. The chain employs TRBV5-1 and TRBJ2-1, with no clear D. V dropped 0 bases and J dropped 4 bases, with 5 bases sitting between them. The germline CDR1 and CDR2 sequences are SGHRS and YFSETQ. The CDR3 extends over 13 amino acids. CDR3 DNA: TGCGCCAGCAGCTTGGGCGGATACAATGAGCAGTTCTTC. Its protein product is CASSLGGYNEQFF.

This clone was counted a few times. V and J are TRBV4-2 and TRBJ2-5; 9 bases align to TRBD2. The CDR3 covers 17 residues. With V trimmed by 1 base and J by 3 bases, 9 bases remained unmatched. The germline V gene has CDR1 LGHNA and CDR2 YNFKEQ. The CDR3 region is CASSQGYASGAEETQYF. CDR3 DNA: TGTGCCAGCAGCCAAGGGTACGCTAGCGGGGCCGAAGAGACCCAGTACTTC.

The DNA of the CDR3 is TGCGCCAGCACCATCTGGGTCGGGGACTATGAAAAACTGTTTTTT. Its translation: CASTIWVGDYEKLFF. This sequence joins TRBV4-1 and TRBJ1-4; tentative D call: TRBD1 (5 bases). CDR1 is MGHRA, CDR2 YSYEKL, per germline. Trimming left V 7 bases short and J 6 bases short, with 18 bases between. The CDR3 is made up of 15 amino acids.

The chain carries TRBV10-3 and TRBJ2-3; 9 bases agree with TRBD2. The germline V gene encodes CDR1 ENHRY and CDR2 SYGVKD. Trimming took 3 bases from V and 4 from J; bases not matched to a gene: 8. This CDR3 region has 16 residues. This chain's CDR3 is CAISDFGGGASDTQYF. CDR3 DNA: TGTGCCATCAGTGACTTCGGCGGGGGGGCCTCAGATACGCAGTATTTT.

This clone was recorded once. V and J are TRBV28 and TRBJ2-7; 13 nucleotides match TRBD2. V dropped 5 bases and J dropped 7; count of bases not matched to a gene: 11. The CDR3 runs 16 residues. From germline, CDR1 is MDHEN and CDR2 SYDVKM. The CDR3 spells CASSQVGLAGSGEQYF. The CDR3 nucleotides read TGTGCCAGCAGTCAGGTGGGACTAGCGGGGTCGGGGGAGCAGTACTTC.

There are a few counts of this clone. V gene TRBV7-9 combines with J gene TRBJ1-1, with TRBD1 matching over 7 bases. Per germline, CDR1 SEHNR and CDR2 FQNEAQ (reference sequence). This CDR3 region has 16 residues. V trimming: 3 bases; J trimming: 2 bases; junction bases outside the gene matches: 9. The CDR3 loop is CASSFAGGQTNTEAFF. CDR3 in DNA: TGTGCCAGCAGCTTCGCCGGGGGACAGACAAACACTGAAGCTTTCTTT.

The chain recombines TRBV6-5 with TRBJ1-2; 9 bases match TRBD1. Germline assignment: CDR1 MNHEY and CDR2 SVGAGI. The CDR3 extends over 13 amino acids. Trimming removed 6 bases from V and 6 bases from J; junction bases left unmatched: 5. The chain's CDR3 is CASRLQGADGYTF. The CDR3 nucleotides are TGTGCCAGCAGACTACAGGGGGCGGATGGCTACACCTTC.